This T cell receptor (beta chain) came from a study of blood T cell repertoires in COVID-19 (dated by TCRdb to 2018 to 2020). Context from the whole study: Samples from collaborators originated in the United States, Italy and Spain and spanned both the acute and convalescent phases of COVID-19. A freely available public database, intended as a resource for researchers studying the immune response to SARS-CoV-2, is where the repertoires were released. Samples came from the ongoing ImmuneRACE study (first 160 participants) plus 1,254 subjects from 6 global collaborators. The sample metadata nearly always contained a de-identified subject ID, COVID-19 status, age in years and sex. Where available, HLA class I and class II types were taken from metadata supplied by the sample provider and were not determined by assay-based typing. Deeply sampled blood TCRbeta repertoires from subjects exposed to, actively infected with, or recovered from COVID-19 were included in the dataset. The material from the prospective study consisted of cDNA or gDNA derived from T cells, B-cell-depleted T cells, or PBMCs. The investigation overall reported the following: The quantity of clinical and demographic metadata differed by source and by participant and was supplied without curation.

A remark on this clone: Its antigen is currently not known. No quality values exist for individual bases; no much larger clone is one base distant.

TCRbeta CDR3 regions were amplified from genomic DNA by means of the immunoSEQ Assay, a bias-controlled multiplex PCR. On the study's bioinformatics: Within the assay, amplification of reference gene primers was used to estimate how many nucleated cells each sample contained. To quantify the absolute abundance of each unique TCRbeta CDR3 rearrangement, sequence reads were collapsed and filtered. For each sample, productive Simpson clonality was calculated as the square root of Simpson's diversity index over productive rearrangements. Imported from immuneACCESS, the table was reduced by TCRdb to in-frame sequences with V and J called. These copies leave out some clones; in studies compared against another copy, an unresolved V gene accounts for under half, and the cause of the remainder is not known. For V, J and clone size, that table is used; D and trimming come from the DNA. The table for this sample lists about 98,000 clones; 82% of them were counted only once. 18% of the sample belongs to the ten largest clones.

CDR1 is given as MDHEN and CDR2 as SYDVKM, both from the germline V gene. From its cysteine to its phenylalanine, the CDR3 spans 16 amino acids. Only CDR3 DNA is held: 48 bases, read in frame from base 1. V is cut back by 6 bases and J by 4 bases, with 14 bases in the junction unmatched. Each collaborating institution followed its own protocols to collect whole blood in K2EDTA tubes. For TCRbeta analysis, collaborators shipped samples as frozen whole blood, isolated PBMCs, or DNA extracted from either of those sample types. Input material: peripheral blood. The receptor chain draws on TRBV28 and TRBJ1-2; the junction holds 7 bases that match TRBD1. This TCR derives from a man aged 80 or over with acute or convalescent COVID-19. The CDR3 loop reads CASRTGQSAPGYGYTF. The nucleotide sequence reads TGTGCCAGCAGAACGGGACAGTCTGCTCCAGGCTATGGCTACACCTTC.